A single sample gave rise to the 13 T cell receptor beta chains below, sequenced in a study of cytomegalovirus exposure and HLA in healthy donors. Primers: 60 Vbeta forward and 13 Jbeta reverse. Only in-frame clones appear in the TCRdb table, and some are missing; sequencing was by immunoSEQ multiplex PCR. The data hold more than 140,000 clones, with 64% observed a single time. The specimen sequenced was PBMCs. The receptors were sampled from a woman aged 30 to 39 in good health and CMV-seropositive.

The J gene is TRBJ2-2, the V gene TRBV5-4; possibly TRBD2 for D (7 bases). This CDR3 has 16 residues. V lost 4 bases, J lost 4 bases, and 17 bases lay in between. Germline lookup yields CDR1 SGHNT and CDR2 YYREEE (reference sequence). CDR3 amino acids: CASSRRGGAGTGELFF. DNA for the CDR3: TGTGCCAGCAGCCGAAGGGGGGGGGCAGGCACCGGGGAGCTGTTTTTT.

This clone was detected only a few times. This chain uses TRBV4-2 with TRBJ1-2, with D possibly matching TRBD1 (6 bases). The CDR3 has 15 residues. V dropped 0 bases and J dropped 2 bases, with 10 bases sitting between them. Per the germline V gene, CDR1 is LGHNA and CDR2 is YNFKEQ. Here the CDR3 DNA reads TGTGCCAGCAGCCAAGACGGACAGTCCAACTATGGCTACACCTTC. As protein: CASSQDGQSNYGYTF.

V gene TRBV6-5 combines with J gene TRBJ1-3; D perhaps matches TRBD1 (6 bases). This CDR3 region has 14 residues. Germline CDR1 MNHEY, CDR2 SVGAGI. V gave up 4 bases and J gave up 2 bases, with 9 bases separating them. The CDR3 is CASSLWGPGNTIYF. The CDR3 DNA follows: TGTGCCAGCAGTTTATGGGGGCCTGGAAACACCATATATTTT.

In nucleotides, the CDR3 is TGTGCCAGTAGTATAAGTCGGCAGGCCAGGGAGACCCAGTACTTC. Protein product: CASSISRQARETQYF. The V call is TRBV19, the J call TRBJ2-5; D not resolved. This CDR3 has 15 amino acids. Trimming took off 2 bases at V and 5 bases at J, with 15 bases between the two ends. CDR1 and CDR2 from the germline V gene are LNHDA and SQIVND (reference sequence).

This clone has more than one count but fewer than ten. The V and J genes are TRBV30 and TRBJ1-1; maybe TRBD1 (6 bases). Germline V gene data show CDR1 as GTSNPN and CDR2 as SVGIG (reference sequence). V was shortened by 1 base and J by 2 bases, with 11 bases between the two germline ends. The CDR3 loop spans 14 amino acids. The CDR3 sequence: CAWSEQGYNTEAFF. The CDR3 coding sequence is TGTGCCTGGAGTGAACAGGGTTACAACACTGAAGCTTTCTTT.

Only one count was recorded for this clone. This rearrangement joins TRBV7-2 to TRBJ2-2; 10 nucleotides match TRBD2. Trimming took 8 bases from V and 4 from J; bases not matched to a gene: 1. Germline CDR1 and CDR2: SGHTA and FQGNSA. The CDR3 has 13 residues. CDR3 amino acids: CASGLAATGELFF. The CDR3, as DNA: TGTGCCAGCGGACTAGCGGCCACCGGGGAGCTGTTTTTT.

In this sample, this clone turned up a few times. One junction end does not reproduce the germline sequence, and a read error may be involved. The chain employs TRBV7-9 and TRBJ2-7; maybe TRBD2 (6 bases). This CDR3 has 12 residues. Germline CDR1 reads SEHNR; CDR2 reads FQNEAQ (reference sequence). CDR3 sequence reads: CSSSFDGGPQYF. DNA for the CDR3: TGTTCCAGCAGCTTCGACGGGGGACCCCAGTACTTC.

This chain links TRBV5-4 with TRBJ2-1; D call uncertain. This CDR3 spans 13 amino acids. Germline assignment: CDR1 SGHNT and CDR2 YYREEE (reference sequence). V shed 3 bases and J shed 6 bases, with 10 bases lying between them. CDR3 in amino acids: CASSSVGSNEQFF. CDR3 in DNA: TGTGCCAGCAGCTCGGTTGGTTCCAATGAGCAGTTCTTC.

This clone has more than one count but fewer than ten. The gene calls are TRBV10-1 and TRBJ2-7, with unresolved D. Germline assignment: CDR1 WNHNN and CDR2 SYGVQD (reference sequence). This CDR3 spans 13 amino acids. Deletions cut 0 bases from V and 9 bases from J, with 12 bases between. CDR3 bases: TGCGCCAGCAGTGAGTCCGCAGGCGTAGGGCAGTACTTC. Protein: CASSESAGVGQYF.

This clone occurred once. CDR3 region: CASSSSATLALGYTF. CDR3 nucleotides: TGTGCCAGCAGCTCCTCGGCCACCTTAGCCTTGGGCTACACCTTC. The rearrangement links TRBV7-9 to TRBJ1-2, with D uncertain. CDR1 SEHNR and CDR2 FQNEAQ come from the germline V gene (reference sequence). Trimming stripped 4 bases from V and 8 bases from J, with 20 bases between. The CDR3 loop spans 15 amino acids.

The chain is built from TRBV27 and TRBJ1-6; 7 nucleotides match TRBD1. Germline V gene data show CDR1 as MNHEY and CDR2 as SMNVEV (reference sequence). CDR3 length equals 16 residues. Trimming cost V 5 bases and J 8 bases; bases outside gene matches: 12. Here the CDR3 reads CASSPGRQGSYSPLHF. The DNA of the CDR3 is TGTGCCAGCAGTCCGGGGAGACAGGGATCCTATTCACCCCTCCACTTT.

V is TRBV10-3 and J is TRBJ2-1; D remains unclear. The V and J ends lost 8 bases and 8 bases respectively, with 10 bases between them. This CDR3 is 11 amino acids long. Germline loops: CDR1 ENHRY, CDR2 SYGVKD. The CDR3 coding sequence is TGTGCCATCCTAAGTAACGATGAGCAGTTCTTC. This sequence encodes CAILSNDEQFF.

A few counts support this clone. This chain joins TRBV7-9 and TRBJ1-6; D is uncertain. CDR3 size: 13 residues. V lost 2 bases and J 8 bases, leaving 7 bases between the germline ends. Looked up from germline, CDR1 is SEHNR and CDR2 is FQNEAQ (reference sequence). The CDR3 is CASSLSGDSPLHF. CDR3 sequence (DNA): TGTGCCAGCAGCTTATCAGGCGATTCACCCCTCCACTTT. Drawing the rest from reference TRBV7-9 and TRBJ1-6, the complete variable domain is DTGVSQNPRHKITKRGQNVTFRCDPISEHNRLYWYRQTLGQGPEFLTYFQNEAQLEKSRLLSDRFSAERPKGSFSTLEIQRTEQGDSAMYLCASSLSGDSPLHFGNGTRLTVT.